This T cell receptor (beta chain) stems from a study of cytomegalovirus exposure and HLA in healthy donors. Study-wide context: Earlier, some 180 million T cells were analyzed, and about 100 million unique TCR beta sequences were found among them.

PCR used 60 Vbeta primers and 13 Jbeta primers. TCRdb keeps only in-frame clones here, not all; method: immunoSEQ multiplex PCR. The sample lists over 150,000 clones, about 71% seen once, with around 3% in the top ten. The study, taken as a whole, reports: Reported findings show TCR beta sequences accurately forecast HLA-A and HLA-B alleles in most subjects. In a later analysis, the majority of CMV-associated beta chains seemingly showed HLA restriction.

Looked up from germline, CDR1 is SEHNR and CDR2 is FQNEAQ (reference sequence). The CDR3 has 16 residues. V gave up 5 bases and J gave up 3 bases; unmatched junction bases: 7. Unrecorded immune exposure was likely among donors, who were nominally healthy when sampled. As for this clone: The antigen remains unidentified.

This clonotype was obtained from a woman in her thirties or forties in good health and CMV-seropositive. The chain carries TRBV7-9 and TRBJ2-2, with TRBD2 matching over 9 bases. The sample taken for sequencing was PBMCs. The CDR3 DNA reads as TGTGCCAGCAGCCCAGCGGGACTAGCAGACACCGGGGAGCTGTTTTTT. Amino acids: CASSPAGLADTGELFF. Based on the CDR3 plus reference TRBV7-9 and TRBJ2-2, the full variable domain is DTGVSQNPRHKITKRGQNVTFRCDPISEHNRLYWYRQTLGQGPEFLTYFQNEAQLEKSRLLSDRFSAERPKGSFSTLEIQRTEQGDSAMYLCASSPAGLADTGELFFGEGSRLTVL.